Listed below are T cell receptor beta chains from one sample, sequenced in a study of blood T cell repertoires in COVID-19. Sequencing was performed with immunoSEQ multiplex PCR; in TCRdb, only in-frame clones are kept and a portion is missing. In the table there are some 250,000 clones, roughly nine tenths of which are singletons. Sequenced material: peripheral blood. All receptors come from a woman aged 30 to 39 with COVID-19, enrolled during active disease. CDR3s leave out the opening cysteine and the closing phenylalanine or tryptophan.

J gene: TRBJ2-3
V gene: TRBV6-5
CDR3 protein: ASSSGQIVPDTQY

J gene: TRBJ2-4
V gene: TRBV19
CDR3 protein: ASSISTGDGNIQY

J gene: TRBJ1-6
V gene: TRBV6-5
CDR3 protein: ASSYTGQGGRPLH

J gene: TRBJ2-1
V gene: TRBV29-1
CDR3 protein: SVLGQGYHEQF

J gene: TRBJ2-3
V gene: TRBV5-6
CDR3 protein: ASSASGGGDTQY

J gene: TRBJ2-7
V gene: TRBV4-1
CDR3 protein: ASSQGLARGMLREQY

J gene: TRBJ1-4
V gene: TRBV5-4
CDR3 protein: ASSRSTGGQNEKLF

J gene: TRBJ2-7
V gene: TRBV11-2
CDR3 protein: ASSNTDGGAYEQY

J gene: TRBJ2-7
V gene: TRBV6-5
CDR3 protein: ASSYSSGGAGEQY

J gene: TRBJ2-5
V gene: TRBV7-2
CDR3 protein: ASSENKDRVSSETQY

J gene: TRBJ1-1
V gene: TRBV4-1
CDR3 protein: ASSQGGHEAF

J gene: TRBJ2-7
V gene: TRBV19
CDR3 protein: ASSITAGEFMEQY

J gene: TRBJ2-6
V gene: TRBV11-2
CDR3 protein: ASSPGHGRANVLT

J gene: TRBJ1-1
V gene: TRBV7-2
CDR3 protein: ASSFRQGNTEAF